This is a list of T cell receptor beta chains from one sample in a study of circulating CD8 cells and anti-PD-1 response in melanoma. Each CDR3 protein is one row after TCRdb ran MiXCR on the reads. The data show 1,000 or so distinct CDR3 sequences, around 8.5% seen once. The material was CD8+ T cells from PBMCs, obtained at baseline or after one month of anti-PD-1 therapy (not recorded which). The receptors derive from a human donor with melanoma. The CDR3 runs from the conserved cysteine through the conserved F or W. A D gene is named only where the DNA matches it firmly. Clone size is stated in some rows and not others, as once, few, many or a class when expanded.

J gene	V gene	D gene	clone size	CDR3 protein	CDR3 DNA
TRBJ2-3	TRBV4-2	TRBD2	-	CASSQGPSGSTDTQYF	TGTGCCAGCAGCCAAGGTCCTAGCGGAAGCACAGATACGCAGTATTTT
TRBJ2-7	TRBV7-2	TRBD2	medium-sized	CASSFASGAYEQYF	TGTGCCAGCAGCTTTGCTAGCGGGGCCTACGAGCAGTACTTC
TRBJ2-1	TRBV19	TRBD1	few	CASSRRTGEWNEQFF	TGTGCCAGTAGTCGACGGACAGGGGAATGGAATGAGCAGTTCTTC
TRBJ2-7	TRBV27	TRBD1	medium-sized	CASSLSQGAVHEQYF	TGTGCCAGCAGTTTGTCACAGGGGGCGGTCCACGAGCAGTACTTC
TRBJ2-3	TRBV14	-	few	CASSQSGRYRTSSTDTQYF	TGTGCCAGCAGCCAATCGGGACGGTATCGGACATCTAGCACAGATACGCAGTATTTT
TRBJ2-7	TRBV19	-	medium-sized	CASSIGPNEQYF	TGTGCCAGTAGTATCGGGCCGAACGAGCAGTACTTC
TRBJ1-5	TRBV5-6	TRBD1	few	CASSLGGSDRAFQPQHF	TGTGCCAGCAGCTTGGGAGGTTCGGACAGGGCCTTTCAGCCCCAGCATTTT
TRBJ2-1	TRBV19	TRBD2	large	CASGEGMGNEQFF	TGTGCCAGTGGGGAGGGGATGGGTAATGAGCAGTTCTTC
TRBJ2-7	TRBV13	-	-	CASSGRTLDHEQYF	TGTGCCAGCAGCGGCCGCACGCTGGACCACGAGCAGTACTTC
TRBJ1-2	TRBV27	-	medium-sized	CASAFELGGGTYGYTF	TGTGCCAGCGCCTTCGAGCTAGGAGGGGGAACCTATGGCTACACCTTC
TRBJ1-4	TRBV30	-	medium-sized	CAWREPAWGATNEKLFF	TGTGCCTGGAGAGAACCTGCATGGGGAGCAACTAATGAAAAACTGTTTTTT
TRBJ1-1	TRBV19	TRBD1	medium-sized	CASSTLGTGEAFF	TGTGCCAGTAGTACTCTCGGGACAGGAGAAGCTTTCTTT
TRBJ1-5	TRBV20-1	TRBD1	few	CSARDLRGNQPQHF	TGCAGTGCTAGAGATCTCAGGGGGAATCAGCCCCAGCATTTT
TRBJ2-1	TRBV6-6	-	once	CASRPTGNEQFF	TGTGCCAGCAGACCTACAGGGAATGAGCAATTCTTC
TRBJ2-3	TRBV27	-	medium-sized	CASSQPPQGFGTDTQYF	TGTGCCAGCAGCCAACCCCCTCAGGGTTTCGGCACAGATACGCAGTATTTT
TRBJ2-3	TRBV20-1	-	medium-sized	CSARPLDTQYF	TGCAGTGCTAGGCCTCTAGATACGCAGTATTTT
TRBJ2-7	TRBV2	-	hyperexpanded	CASSEVAGALYEQYF	TGTGCCAGCAGTGAGGTGGCAGGCGCTCTCTACGAGCAGTACTTC
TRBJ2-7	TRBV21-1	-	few	CANYEQYF	TGTGCCAACTACGAGCAGTACTTC
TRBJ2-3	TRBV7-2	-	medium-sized	CASSSNFLSTDTQYF	TGTGCCAGCAGCTCGAACTTTCTAAGCACAGATACGCAGTATTTT
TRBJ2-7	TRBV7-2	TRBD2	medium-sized	CASSTRGASYEQYF	TGTGCCAGCAGCACGCGGGGGGCGTCCTACGAGCAGTACTTC
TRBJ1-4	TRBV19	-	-	CASSIRSGNERLFF	TGTGCCAGTAGTATTCGATCGGGTAATGAAAGACTGTTTTTT
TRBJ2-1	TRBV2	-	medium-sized	CASSDAGDIGNEQFF	TGTGCCAGCAGTGATGCCGGCGACATAGGCAATGAGCAGTTCTTC
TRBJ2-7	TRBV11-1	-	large	CASSFQSSYEQYF	TGTGCCAGCAGCTTCCAGAGCTCCTACGAGCAGTACTTC
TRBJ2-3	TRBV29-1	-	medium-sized	CSINQAFTQYF	TGCAGCATCAACCAAGCTTTTACGCAGTATTTT
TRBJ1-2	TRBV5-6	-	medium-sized	CASSFDYGYTF	TGTGCCAGCAGCTTCGACTATGGCTACACCTTC
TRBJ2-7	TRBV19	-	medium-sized	CASSSDSSHEQYF	TGTGCCAGTAGTTCGGACAGTTCTCACGAGCAGTACTTC
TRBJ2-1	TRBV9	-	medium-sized	CASSVEGDEQFF	TGTGCCAGCAGCGTAGAAGGCGATGAGCAGTTCTTC
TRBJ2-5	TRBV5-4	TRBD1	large	CASSFPGDRQETQYF	TGTGCCAGCAGCTTTCCCGGGGACAGGCAAGAGACCCAGTACTTC
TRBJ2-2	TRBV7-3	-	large	CASSFGLGTGELFF	TGTGCCAGCAGCTTCGGCCTAGGGACCGGGGAGCTGTTTTTT
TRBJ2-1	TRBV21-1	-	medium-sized	CAHTAPRLEMNNEQFF	TGTGCCCACACAGCCCCCCGGCTAGAGATGAACAATGAGCAGTTCTTC
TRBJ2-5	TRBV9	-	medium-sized	CASSVGSVQETQYF	TGTGCCAGCAGCGTAGGTAGCGTACAAGAGACCCAGTACTTC
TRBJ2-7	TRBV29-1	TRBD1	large	CSAGTGTYEQYF	TGCAGCGCCGGGACAGGGACCTACGAGCAGTACTTC